The sequence of this T cell receptor (beta chain) was determined in a study of glioma-infiltrating T cells. Many counts were recorded for this clonotype. CDR1 and CDR2 (germline): DFQATT, SNEGSKA (reference sequence). This CDR3 is built from 16 residues. J lost 0 bases, V lost 1 base, and 3 bases had no gene match. Amplification of TCR alpha and beta CDR3 regions from RNA used iRepertoire nested multiplex PCR. MiXCR was run by TCRdb on the multiplex PCR reads, yielding one entry per CDR3 protein. The sample has fewer than 90,000 distinct CDR3 sequences, under 30% seen once. The gene calls are TRBV20-1 and TRBJ1-1, with 12 bases identical to TRBD1. The clonotype originates from a human donor with low-grade glioma or glioblastoma, undergoing nonglioma brain surgery, or in good health (not recorded which). The material sequenced was glioma tissue, nonneoplastic brain tissue, or PBMCs (not recorded which). CDR3 amino acids: CSARVGDRGLNTEAFF. DNA of the CDR3: TGCAGTGCTAGAGTGGGGGACAGGGGGCTGAACACTGAAGCTTTCTTT.